This T cell receptor beta chain was recorded in a study of T cells after yellow fever vaccination (dated by TCRdb to between 2019 and 2020). Regarding the complete study: The SMART-Seq v4 Ultra Low Input RNA kit was used to prepare libraries from fractions with low cell numbers. To follow T-cell clones before and after both primary and booster YFV17D yellow fever vaccination, bulk TCR alpha and beta repertoires underwent longitudinal sequencing. Two healthy male donors made up the cohort, one aged 18 to 30 years and the other aged 30 to 39 years. Blood was collected at multiple timepoints before and after primary and secondary immunization, and bulk PBMC replicates and cell subsets were isolated.

The CDR3 goes from the cysteine to the phenylalanine over 15 residues. Only the CDR3 portion is preserved as DNA: 45 bases, with reading frame beginning at the first base. The germline V gene sets CDR1 to MDHEN and CDR2 to SYDVKM. Trimming removed 2 bases from V and 2 bases from J, leaving 12 bases between the germline ends. TCR cDNA was made using 5'RACE template switching, a step that added a universal primer site and unique molecular identifiers. Priming of cDNA synthesis was performed from both the TCR alpha and TCR beta constant segments. Libraries were amplified in two PCR steps, with sample barcodes and sequencing adapters added in the second step. Libraries were sequenced on Illumina HiSeq 2500 (2x100 bp) or NovaSeq (2x150 bp). The authors' analysis ran thus. Reads were demultiplexed and collapsed into UMI consensus sequences with MIGEC, and V(D)J alignment was performed with MiXCR. Clonotypes responding to the vaccine were identified with edgeR on replicate PBMC samples, with the criteria of FDR below 0.01 and a log2 fold change above 5 up to day 15. Each bulk clonotype received a CD4 or CD8 identity based on whether the sequenced CD4 or CD8 repertoire contained that clonotype at higher abundance. TCRdb redid the processing of the public reads, applying fastp at Q25 and MiXCR, and retained in-frame beta chains. Rows merge per CDR3 protein into single entries with the most common DNA and genes. For this entry, the V and J calls and clone size follow TCRdb and not the study's own pipeline. A total of hundreds of thousands of distinct CDR3 sequences appear in this sample, about 8.7% of them only once. Over 15% of the sample goes to the ten largest clones.

The table lists this clonotype with a few counts. This clone's antigen is unknown. No qualities accompany the bases; no much larger clone lies one base away. The sample's treatment or condition, from its label and the paper: live attenuated yellow fever vaccine strain. At every blood-draw timepoint, two biological replicates of bulk PBMCs were collected. PBMCs were isolated from peripheral blood using a standard Ficoll-Paque protocol. TriZol was used to extract RNA from bulk PBMCs, CD4 and CD8 fractions, and dextramer-positive and dextramer-negative fractions. Results the study describes overall, beyond this receptor: A small fraction of clonotypes appeared in both the CD4 and CD8 compartments, likely as a result of convergent recombination. Because abundant contaminating clonotypes from the bulk population could be contained in FACS-sorted repertoires, computational filtering was required. The study included only a couple of donors, which limits how far the findings can be generalized. The secondary T-cell response was weaker than the primary response but faster, peaking on day 5 instead of day 15. Most clones expanded after primary vaccination were re-detected after the booster (almost 98% of CD4 and around 88% of CD8), suggesting broad memory maintenance.

This receptor chain uses TRBV28 and TRBJ2-5; perhaps TRBD2 is the D gene, with 5 bases matching. The starting material was PBMCs, obtained on the day of the first yellow fever vaccination. The receptor was derived from a man younger than 30 who received the YFV17D yellow fever vaccine. The nucleotide sequence is TGTGCCAGCAGTTTAAGCCGGGGAGCTCAAGAGACCCAGTACTTC. This is translated as CASSLSRGAQETQYF.